This TCR beta chain was identified in a study of early T cells in non-severe SARS-CoV-2 infection. At the level of the study: Unpaired chains resulted from sequencing bulk RNA of unsorted whole blood. Whole-study findings and limits: The study's VDJdb matching favored anti-spike CD8 responses and missed private and CD4 specificities.

TCRdb processed the 5' RACE reads anew with MiXCR; each CDR3 protein has one entry. The sample shows tens of thousands of distinct CDR3 sequences, 15% of them seen only once. In regard to this clonotype: Its antigen is not known.

Germline loops: CDR1 SNHLY, CDR2 FYNNEI. V gave up 7 bases and J gave up 8 bases; unmatched junction bases: 11. The CDR3 sequence is 15 residues long. The TCR was taken from an adult who was a healthcare worker with PCR-confirmed SARS-CoV-2 infection or an uninfected control (not recorded which). The material sequenced was whole blood. V gene TRBV2 combines with J gene TRBJ2-1, with 10 nucleotides matching TRBD2. CDR3 protein: CASMRLAGVWDEQFF. CDR3 sequence (DNA): TGTGCCAGCATGCGGCTAGCGGGGGTTTGGGATGAGCAGTTCTTC.